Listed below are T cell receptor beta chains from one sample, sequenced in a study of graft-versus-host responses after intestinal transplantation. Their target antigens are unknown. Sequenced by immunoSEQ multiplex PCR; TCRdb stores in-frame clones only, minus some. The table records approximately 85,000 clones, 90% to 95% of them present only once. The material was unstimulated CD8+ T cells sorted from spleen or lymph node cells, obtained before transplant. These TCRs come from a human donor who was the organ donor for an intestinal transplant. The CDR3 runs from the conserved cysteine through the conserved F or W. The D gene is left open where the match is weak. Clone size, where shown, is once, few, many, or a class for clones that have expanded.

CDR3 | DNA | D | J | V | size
CASSSAEGPPDTQYF | TGTGCCAGCAGCTCAGCCGAGGGCCCGCCAGATACGCAGTATTTT | . | TRBJ2-3 | TRBV7-6 | .
CASSGPEQGYEQYF | TGTGCCAGCAGTGGACCCGAACAGGGCTACGAGCAGTACTTC | . | TRBJ2-7 | TRBV6-1 | .
CASSLEGDGGPDTQYF | TGTGCCAGCAGCTTGGAGGGGGATGGCGGCCCAGATACGCAGTATTTT | . | TRBJ2-3 | TRBV5-4 | .
CASSVGGGGTEAFF | TGTGCCAGCAGCGTTGGGGGCGGGGGGACTGAAGCTTTCTTT | . | TRBJ1-1 | TRBV9 | .
CASSYTTGASETQYF | TGCGCCAGCAGCTACACGACAGGAGCCTCGGAGACCCAGTACTTC | . | TRBJ2-5 | TRBV10-2 | .
CASSSQGSRSAGELFF | TGTGCCAGCAGTTCACAGGGTAGTCGTTCCGCCGGGGAGCTGTTTTTT | . | TRBJ2-2 | TRBV28 | .
CASSPGHLYGYTF | TGTGCCAGCAGCCCGGGACACCTCTATGGCTACACCTTC | . | TRBJ1-2 | TRBV5-6 | .
CASSSEEGEKLFF | TGTGCCAGCAGCTCCGAGGAAGGTGAAAAACTGTTTTTT | . | TRBJ1-4 | TRBV7-8 | .
CASSHGVSYEQYF | TGTGCCAGTAGTCACGGAGTCTCCTACGAGCAGTACTTC | . | TRBJ2-7 | TRBV19 | .
CAISDLGGPEQPQHF | TGTGCCATCAGTGATCTGGGGGGGCCGGAACAGCCCCAGCATTTT | . | TRBJ1-5 | TRBV10-3 | .
CASSQVDGTGRPDTQYF | TGCGCCAGCAGCCAAGTCGACGGGACAGGGAGGCCGGATACGCAGTATTTT | TRBD1 | TRBJ2-3 | TRBV4-3 | .
CASSSTGTGHNVQYF | TGTGCCAGCAGCTCCACCGGGACTGGTCATAATGTTCAGTACTTC | . | TRBJ2-4 | TRBV5-6 | .
CASSLDAASDGPYNEQFF | TGTGCCAGCAGCCTGGATGCGGCTAGCGATGGTCCCTACAATGAGCAGTTCTTC | . | TRBJ2-1 | TRBV5-4 | once
CASSWAGTGIYNEQFF | TGTGCCAGCAGCTGGGCCGGGACAGGGATTTACAATGAGCAGTTCTTC | TRBD1 | TRBJ2-1 | TRBV5-6 | .
CASSEYVGQGADEQFF | TGTGCCAGCAGTGAATATGTCGGGCAGGGTGCGGATGAGCAGTTCTTC | . | TRBJ2-1 | TRBV25-1 | .
CASNLMRGMRDTQYF | TGTGCCAGCAACCTAATGAGGGGGATGAGGGATACGCAGTATTTT | . | TRBJ2-3 | TRBV5-6 | few
CASRLRPPNYEQYF | TGTGCCAGTCGACTTCGGCCACCGAATTACGAGCAGTACTTC | . | TRBJ2-7 | TRBV6-1 | .
CASSEAQREVYNEQFF | TGTGCCAGCAGTGAAGCACAGCGGGAGGTGTACAATGAGCAGTTCTTC | TRBD2 | TRBJ2-1 | TRBV2 | .
CASSSMTSGSGEQYF | TGTGCCAGCAGCTCTATGACTAGCGGGAGTGGGGAGCAGTACTTC | TRBD2 | TRBJ2-7 | TRBV5-6 | .
CASSLIRSTDTQYF | TGTGCCAGCAGCTTAATCCGGAGCACAGATACGCAGTATTTT | . | TRBJ2-3 | TRBV7-6 | .
CASSLSGTGELFF | TGTGCCAGCAGCCTTAGCGGGACCGGGGAGCTGTTTTTT | TRBD2 | TRBJ2-2 | TRBV7-9 | .
CASSVGGFDTGELFF | TGTGCCAGCAGCGTAGGTGGCTTCGACACCGGGGAGCTGTTTTTT | . | TRBJ2-2 | TRBV9 | .
CASSSFREGGTQYF | TGTGCCAGCAGTTCCTTTCGTGAGGGAGGGACCCAGTACTTC | . | TRBJ2-5 | TRBV28 | .
CASSLLGGAQETQYF | TGTGCCAGCAGCCTCCTTGGTGGGGCTCAAGAGACCCAGTACTTC | . | TRBJ2-5 | TRBV7-3 | .
CASNQGASGEQYF | TGTGCCAGCAATCAAGGGGCTAGCGGGGAGCAGTACTTC | TRBD2 | TRBJ2-7 | TRBV2 | .
CASSFGGGGGEETQYF | TGTGCCAGCAGTTTTGGAGGGGGCGGAGGGGAGGAGACCCAGTACTTC | . | TRBJ2-5 | TRBV5-6 | .